This TCR beta chain stems from a study of T cells in Graves' hyperthyroidism and ophthalmopathy. Study-wide points: Ophthalmopathy stood apart from stable hyperthyroidism in a 13 V-J model.

This clonotype was detected a few times. Its antigen remains unknown. With 6 bases clipped from V and 5 bases from J, the junction kept 7 bases outside the gene matches. This CDR3 region has 15 residues. RNA transcripts yielded amplified TCR beta CDR3 regions. Carried out on the TCR CDR3, a first-round RT-PCR used the HTBI primer set. TCRdb recomputed calls from the multiplex PCR reads with MiXCR, one row per CDR3 protein. The sample yields roughly 350,000 distinct CDR3 sequences, about 14% seen once. The V gene is TRBV12-3 or TRBV12-4, the J gene TRBJ2-1; 10 bases align to TRBD2. Sequenced material: blood. This sequence was found in a woman in her thirties with Graves' ophthalmopathy. The CDR3 is CASSPLAGVNNEQFF. CDR3 coding DNA: TGTGCCAGCAGCCCGCTAGCGGGGGTTAACAATGAGCAGTTCTTC.